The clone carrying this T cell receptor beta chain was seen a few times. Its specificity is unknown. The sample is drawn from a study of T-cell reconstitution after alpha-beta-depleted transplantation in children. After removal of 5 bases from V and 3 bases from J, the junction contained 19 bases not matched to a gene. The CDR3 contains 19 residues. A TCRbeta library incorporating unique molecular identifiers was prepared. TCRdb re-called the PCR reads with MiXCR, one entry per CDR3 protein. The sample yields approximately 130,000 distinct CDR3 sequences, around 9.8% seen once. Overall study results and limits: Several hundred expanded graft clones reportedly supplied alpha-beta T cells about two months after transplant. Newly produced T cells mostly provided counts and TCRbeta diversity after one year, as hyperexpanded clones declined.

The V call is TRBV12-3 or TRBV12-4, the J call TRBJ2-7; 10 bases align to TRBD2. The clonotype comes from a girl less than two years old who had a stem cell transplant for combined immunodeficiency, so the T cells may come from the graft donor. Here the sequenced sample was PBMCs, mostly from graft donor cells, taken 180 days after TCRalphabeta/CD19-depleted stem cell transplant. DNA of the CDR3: TGTGCCAGCAGTCAAAATCTTTGGAGGCTAGCGGGAGCAAGCTACGAGCAGTACTTC. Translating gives CASSQNLWRLAGASYEQYF.